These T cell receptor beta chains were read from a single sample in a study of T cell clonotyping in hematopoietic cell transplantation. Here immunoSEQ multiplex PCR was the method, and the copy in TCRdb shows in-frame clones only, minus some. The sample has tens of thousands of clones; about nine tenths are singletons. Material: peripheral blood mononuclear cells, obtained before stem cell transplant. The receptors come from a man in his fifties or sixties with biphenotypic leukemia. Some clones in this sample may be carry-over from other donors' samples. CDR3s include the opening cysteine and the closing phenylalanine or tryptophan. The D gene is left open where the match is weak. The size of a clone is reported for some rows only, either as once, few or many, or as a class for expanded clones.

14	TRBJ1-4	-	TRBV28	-	TGTGCCAGCAACCACCCGGACAGATTCGAAAAACTGTTTTTT	CASNHPDRFEKLFF
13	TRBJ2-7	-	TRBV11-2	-	TGTGCCAGCAGCTTAGTGGGGTACGACGAGCAGTACTTC	CASSLVGYDEQYF
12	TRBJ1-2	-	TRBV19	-	TGTGCCAGTAGTATAGTCAACTATGGCTACACCTTC	CASSIVNYGYTF
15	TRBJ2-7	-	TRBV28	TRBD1	TGTGCCAGCAGAGAAGGACAGGGGTACACCTACGAGCAGTACTTC	CASREGQGYTYEQYF
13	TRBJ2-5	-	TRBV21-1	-	TGTGCCAGCAGCAAAGAGACAGAAGAGACCCAGTACTTC	CASSKETEETQYF
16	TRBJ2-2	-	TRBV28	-	TGTGCCAGCAGTTTATACAGCGGCCCCCAAGGCGGGGAGCTGTTTTTT	CASSLYSGPQGGELFF
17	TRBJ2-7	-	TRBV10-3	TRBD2	TGTGCCATCAGCAAGACTAGCGGGACACCGGAAGGGGACGAGCAGTACTTC	CAISKTSGTPEGDEQYF
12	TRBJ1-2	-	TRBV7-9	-	TGTGCCAGCAGCTTAGGAAACTATGGCTACACCTTC	CASSLGNYGYTF
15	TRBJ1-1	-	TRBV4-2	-	TGTGCCAGCAGCCAAGAGGTGCGTCAGGTAACTGAAGCTTTCTTT	CASSQEVRQVTEAFF
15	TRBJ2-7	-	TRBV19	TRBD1	TGTGCCAGTAGTCCCCTTGGACAGGGGGACTACGAGCAGTACTTC	CASSPLGQGDYEQYF
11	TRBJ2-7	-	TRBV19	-	TGTGCCAGTAGTGCTCCGGGAGAGCAGTACTTC	CASSAPGEQYF
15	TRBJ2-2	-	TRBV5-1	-	TGCGCCAGCAGCACTGGGCCATATTACACCGGGGAGCTGTTTTTT	CASSTGPYYTGELFF
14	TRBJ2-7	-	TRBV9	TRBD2	TGTGCCAGCAGCGTAGATCTAGCGGGCTACGAGCAGTACTTC	CASSVDLAGYEQYF
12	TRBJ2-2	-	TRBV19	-	TGTGCCAGTGCGAGAGGAGCCGGGGAGCTGTTTTTT	CASARGAGELFF
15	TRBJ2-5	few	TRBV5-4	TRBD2	TGTGCCAGCAGCTTGGAAGCGGGAGGAGCTGAGACCCAGTACTTC	CASSLEAGGAETQYF
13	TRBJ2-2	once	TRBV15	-	TGTGCCACCGCGACATTGAACACCGGGGAGCTGTTTTTT	CATATLNTGELFF
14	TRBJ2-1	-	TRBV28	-	TGTGCCAGCAGTTCGGAGAGCTCCTACAATGAGCAGTTCTTC	CASSSESSYNEQFF
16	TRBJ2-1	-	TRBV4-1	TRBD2	TGCGCCAGCAGCCTGGAAACCGGGACTAGCTACAATGAGCAGTTCTTC	CASSLETGTSYNEQFF
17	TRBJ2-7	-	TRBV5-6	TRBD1	TGTGCCAGCAGCTTGCTTCAGCCGGGACAGGTAAAGTCCGAGCAGTACTTC	CASSLLQPGQVKSEQYF
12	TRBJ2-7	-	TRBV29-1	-	TGCAGCCTAAATGCTACGCGCTACGAGCAGTACTTC	CSLNATRYEQYF
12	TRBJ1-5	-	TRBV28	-	TGTGCCAGCAGTTCCGGGCTCCTACGAGCGCATTTT	CASSSGLLRAHF
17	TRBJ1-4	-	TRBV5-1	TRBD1	TGCGCCAGCAGCACAGGGACAGGGGGCCGCCTTAATGAAAAACTGTTTTTT	CASSTGTGGRLNEKLFF
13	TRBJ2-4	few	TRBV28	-	TGTGCCAGCAGTGTAGAGGCCAAAAACATTCAGTACTTC	CASSVEAKNIQYF
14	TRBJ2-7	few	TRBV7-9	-	TGTGCCAGCAGCTTTCGGTTGGGGGCCTACGAGCAGTACTTC	CASSFRLGAYEQYF
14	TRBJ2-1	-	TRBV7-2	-	TGTGCCAGCAGCTTAGCTGGTGGATCCAATGAGCAGTTCTTC	CASSLAGGSNEQFF
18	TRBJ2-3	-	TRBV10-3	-	TGTGCCATCAGTGAGTCGGGGGGAGGTAGCGGAGACACAGATACGCAGTATTTT	CAISESGGGSGDTDTQYF
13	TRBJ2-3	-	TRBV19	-	TGTGCCAGTAGTACACAGGACCTCGGGCCGCAGTATTTT	CASSTQDLGPQYF
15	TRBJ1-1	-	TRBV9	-	TGTGCCAGCAGCGTAGATGGGGGATGGGGGACTGAAGCTTTCTTT	CASSVDGGWGTEAFF
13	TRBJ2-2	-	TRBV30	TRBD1	TGTGCCTGGGGGGGACAGGGCACCGGGGAGCTGTTTTTT	CAWGGQGTGELFF
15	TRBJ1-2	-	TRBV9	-	TGTGCCAGCAGCGTAGAAGGGGAAATCGGCTATGGCTACACCTTC	CASSVEGEIGYGYTF
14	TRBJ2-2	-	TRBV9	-	TGTGCCAGCAGCGTAGAGATCGACACCGGGGAGCTGTTTTTT	CASSVEIDTGELFF
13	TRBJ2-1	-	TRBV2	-	TGTGCCAGCAGTGATAGGGAGTACAATGAGCAGTTCTTC	CASSDREYNEQFF
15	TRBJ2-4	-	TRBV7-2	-	TGTGCCAGCAGCTTAGCTGGGCGACCCGGAAACATTCAGTACTTC	CASSLAGRPGNIQYF
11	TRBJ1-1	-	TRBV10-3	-	TGTGCCATCAGTGAGGAGGTTGAAGCTTTCTTT	CAISEEVEAFF
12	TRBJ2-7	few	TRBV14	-	TGTGCCAGCAGCCAAGGATCGTACGAGCAGTACTTC	CASSQGSYEQYF
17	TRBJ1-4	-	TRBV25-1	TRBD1	TGTGCCAGCAGTGACCCCCGCAGGGGGCAAAGTAACGAAAAACTGTTTTTT	CASSDPRRGQSNEKLFF
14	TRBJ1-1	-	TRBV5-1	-	TGCGCCAGCAGCCCATCGGGTGCGAACACTGAAGCTTTCTTT	CASSPSGANTEAFF
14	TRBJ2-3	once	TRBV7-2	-	TGTGCCAGCAGCTTAGGGCTAGTTGGAGATACGCAGTATTTT	CASSLGLVGDTQYF
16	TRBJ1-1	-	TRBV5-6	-	TGTGCCAGCAGCCTTCTACGGACAGAGGCGAACACTGAAGCTTTCTTT	CASSLLRTEANTEAFF
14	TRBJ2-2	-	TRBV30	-	TGTGCCTGGAGCCCTTGGACTTCTGGAGGGGAGCTGTTTTTT	CAWSPWTSGGELFF
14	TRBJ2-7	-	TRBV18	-	TGTGCCAGCTCACCAGAGTCCAGATTTGGAGAGCAGTACTTC	CASSPESRFGEQYF
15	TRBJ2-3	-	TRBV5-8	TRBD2	TGTGCCAGCAGCTTAGGACTAGCGGCAACAGATACGCAGTATTTT	CASSLGLAATDTQYF
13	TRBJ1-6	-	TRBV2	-	TGTGCCAGCAGTGAAGCGAAGGATTCACCCCTCCACTTT	CASSEAKDSPLHF
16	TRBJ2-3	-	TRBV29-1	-	TGCAGCGTTGAAGATTTTGGGGAGGCCGCCTCAGATACGCAGTATTTT	CSVEDFGEAASDTQYF
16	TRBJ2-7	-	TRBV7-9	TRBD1	TGTGCCAGCAGCATAGGACAGGCTAGGGTACCCTACGAGCAGTACTTC	CASSIGQARVPYEQYF
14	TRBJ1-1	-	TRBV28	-	TGTGCCAGCAGTTACACCTCCAGTGGTCCTGAAGCTTTCTTT	CASSYTSSGPEAFF
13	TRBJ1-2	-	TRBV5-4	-	TGTGCCAGCAGCTTGGACGGCTTCTATGGCTACACCTTC	CASSLDGFYGYTF
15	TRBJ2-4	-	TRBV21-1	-	TGTGCCAGCGCCGATGGGGTTAGAGCCAAAAACATTCAGTACTTC	CASADGVRAKNIQYF
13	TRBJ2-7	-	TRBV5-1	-	TGCGCCAGCAGCTTGGGAAAAATCCACGAGCAGTACTTC	CASSLGKIHEQYF
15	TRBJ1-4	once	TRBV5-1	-	TGCGCCAGCAGCTCGGCAGGGGCAACTAATGAAAAACTGTTTTTT	CASSSAGATNEKLFF
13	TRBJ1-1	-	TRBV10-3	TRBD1	TGTGCCATCAGTGAGTCGACAGGGGCTGAAGCTTTCTTT	CAISESTGAEAFF